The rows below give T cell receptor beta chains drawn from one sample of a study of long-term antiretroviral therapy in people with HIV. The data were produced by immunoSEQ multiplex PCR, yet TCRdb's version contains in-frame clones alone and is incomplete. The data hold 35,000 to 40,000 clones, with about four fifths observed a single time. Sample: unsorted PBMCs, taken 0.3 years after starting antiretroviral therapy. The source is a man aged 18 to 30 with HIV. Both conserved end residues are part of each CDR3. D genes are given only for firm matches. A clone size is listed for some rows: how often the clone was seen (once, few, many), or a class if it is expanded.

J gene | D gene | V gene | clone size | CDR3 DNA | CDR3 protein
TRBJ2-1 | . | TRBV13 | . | TGTGCCAGCAGCTTGGGGAACCCCCGGGGCGATGAGCAGTTCTTC | CASSLGNPRGDEQFF
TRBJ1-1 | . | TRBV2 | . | TGTGCCAGCAGTGAACAGGTATGGATGAACACTGAAGCTTTCTTT | CASSEQVWMNTEAFF
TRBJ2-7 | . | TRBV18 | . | TGTGCCAGCTCACCGTCTGCAGGGGCAACCTACGAGCAGTACTTC | CASSPSAGATYEQYF
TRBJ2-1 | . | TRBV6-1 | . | TGTGCCAGCAGTGAAGTCCACGGCAACTCCTACAATGAGCAGTTCTTC | CASSEVHGNSYNEQFF
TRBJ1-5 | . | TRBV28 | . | TGTGCCAGCAGTTTCCCCCGCCTAATCAATCAGCCCCAGCATTTT | CASSFPRLINQPQHF
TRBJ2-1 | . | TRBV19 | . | TGTGCCAGTAGTTCCGGGACCACACTTTACAATGAGCAGTTCTTC | CASSSGTTLYNEQFF
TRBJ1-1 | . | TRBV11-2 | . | TGTGCCAGCAGCTTATCAGGTACGGCGGGGACTGAAGCTTTCTTT | CASSLSGTAGTEAFF
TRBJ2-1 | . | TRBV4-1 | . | TGCGCCAGCAGCCAAAGTAGGTGGGGCTATGAGCAGTTCTTC | CASSQSRWGYEQFF
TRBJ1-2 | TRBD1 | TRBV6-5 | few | TGTGCCAGCAGGCGGGACAGGGGGCTCTATGGCTACACCTTC | CASRRDRGLYGYTF
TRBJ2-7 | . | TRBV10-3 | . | TGTGCCATCAGTGGGGAGCAGGGGGGCTACGAGCAGTACTTC | CAISGEQGGYEQYF
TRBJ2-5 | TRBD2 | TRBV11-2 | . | TGTGCCAGCAGCCGAGGACTAGCGGAACAAGAGACCCAGTACTTC | CASSRGLAEQETQYF
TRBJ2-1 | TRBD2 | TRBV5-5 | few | TGTGCCAGCAGCTTACGGACTAGCGGGGGGGATGAGCAGTTCTTC | CASSLRTSGGDEQFF
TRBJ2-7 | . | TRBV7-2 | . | TGTGCCAGCAGCCCTAGCCGTTTTTACGAGCAGTACTTC | CASSPSRFYEQYF
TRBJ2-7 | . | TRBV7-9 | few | TGTGCCAGCAGCTTAGCAGTGGGGCAGGAGAGAGAGCAGTACTTC | CASSLAVGQEREQYF
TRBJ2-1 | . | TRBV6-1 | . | TGTGCCAGCAGTGAAGCTCCGAATGAGCAGTTCTTC | CASSEAPNEQFF
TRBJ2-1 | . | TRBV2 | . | TGTGCCAGCAGTCCGAAGACGTTAGGGGAGCAGTTCTTC | CASSPKTLGEQFF
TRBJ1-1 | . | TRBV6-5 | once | TGTGCCAGCAGTTACTTGACGGGATTAAACACTGAAGCTTTCTTT | CASSYLTGLNTEAFF
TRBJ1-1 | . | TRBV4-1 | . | TGCGCCAGCAGCCGTGGGGGGGCGCGCACTGAAGCTTTCTTT | CASSRGGARTEAFF
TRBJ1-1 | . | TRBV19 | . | TGTGCCAGTAGTATCAACCGTCGGGGGCTGAACACTGAAGCTTTCTTT | CASSINRRGLNTEAFF
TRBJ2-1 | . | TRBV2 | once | TGTGCCAGCAGTGAAGGGTCAATGGCCTACAATGAGCAGTTCTTC | CASSEGSMAYNEQFF
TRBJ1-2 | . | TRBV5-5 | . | TGTGCCAGCAGCTTGGCGCCGACAGGCAAACTCTATGGCTACACCTTC | CASSLAPTGKLYGYTF
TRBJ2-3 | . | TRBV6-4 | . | TGTGCCAGCAGTGATGTTCTGGGGGGCGAAGGCACAGATACGCAGTATTTT | CASSDVLGGEGTDTQYF
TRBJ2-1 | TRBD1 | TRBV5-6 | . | TGTGCCAGCAGGGGGCGGACAGGGCTTGAGCAGTTCTTC | CASRGRTGLEQFF
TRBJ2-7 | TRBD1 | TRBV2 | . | TGTGCCAGCAGTCGCTTCCGGGACAGGGTTGGGGAGCTATACGAGCAGTACTTC | CASSRFRDRVGELYEQYF
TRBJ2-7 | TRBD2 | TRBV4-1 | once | TGCGCTAGCAGCCGAGCTACCGGCGGGAGAAACTACGAGCAGTACTTC | CASSRATGGRNYEQYF
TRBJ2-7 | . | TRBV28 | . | TGTGCCAGCAGTTTGGGGATCGGCTACGAGCAGTACTTC | CASSLGIGYEQYF
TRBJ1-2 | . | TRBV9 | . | TGTGCCAGCAGCGCGACATTCACAGGGAACGGTGGCTACACCTTC | CASSATFTGNGGYTF
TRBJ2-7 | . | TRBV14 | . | TGTGCCAGCAGCCAGGCGCCGGGGATCTCCTACGAGCAGTACTTC | CASSQAPGISYEQYF
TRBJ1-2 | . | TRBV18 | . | TGTGCCAGCTCACTCCCCCCCGGCTACACCTTC | CASSLPPGYTF
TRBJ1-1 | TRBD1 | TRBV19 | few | TGTGCCAGTAGTCCCGGGACAGGGGGGACTGAAGCTTTCTTT | CASSPGTGGTEAFF
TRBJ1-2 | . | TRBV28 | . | TGTGCCAGCAGTTTATGGACAGGCTATGGCTACACCTTC | CASSLWTGYGYTF
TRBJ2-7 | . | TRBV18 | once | TGTGCCAGCCCAAGTTCTATGGGGAGCTACGAGCAGTACTTC | CASPSSMGSYEQYF
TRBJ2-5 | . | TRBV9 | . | TGTGCCAGCAGCGTAGGCGTGGAAGAGACCCAGTACTTC | CASSVGVEETQYF
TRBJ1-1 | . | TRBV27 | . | TGTGCCAGCAGTACGTACAGGGATACTGAAGCTTTCTTT | CASSTYRDTEAFF
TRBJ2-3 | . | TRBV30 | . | TGTGCCTGGAGACTAGGACAAGATACGCAGTATTTT | CAWRLGQDTQYF
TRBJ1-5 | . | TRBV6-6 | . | TGTGCCAGCAGCACCGGTACCGGCAATCAGCCCCAGCATTTT | CASSTGTGNQPQHF
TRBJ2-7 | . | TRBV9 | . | TGTGCCAGCAGCCAGGGGGGAAGCTCCTACGAGCAGTACTTC | CASSQGGSSYEQYF
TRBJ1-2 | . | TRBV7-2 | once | TGTGCCAGCAGCTCCCCGGGACTCCCACCGGGCGACTATGGCTACACCTTC | CASSSPGLPPGDYGYTF
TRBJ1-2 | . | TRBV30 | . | TGTGCCTGGCCAGATATTAACTATGGCTACACCTTC | CAWPDINYGYTF
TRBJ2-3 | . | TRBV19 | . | TGTGCCAGTAGTCCGGGGGTAACAGATACGCAGTATTTT | CASSPGVTDTQYF
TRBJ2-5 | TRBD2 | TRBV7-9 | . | TGTGCCAGCACTCAGCGGGGGCCCCAAGAGACCCAGTACTTC | CASTQRGPQETQYF
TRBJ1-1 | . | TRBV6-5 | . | TGTGCCAGCAGTTACTCCGGGGACACAATGAACACTGAAGCTTTCTTT | CASSYSGDTMNTEAFF
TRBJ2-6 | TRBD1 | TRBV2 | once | TGTGCCAAAGGACAGGGTAACTCTGGGGCCAACGTCCTGACTTTC | CAKGQGNSGANVLTF
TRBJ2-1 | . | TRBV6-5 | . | TGTGCCAGCAGTCACCTGACTAGGGGCACCAATGAGCAGTTCTTC | CASSHLTRGTNEQFF
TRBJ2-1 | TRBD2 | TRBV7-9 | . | TGTGCCAGCAGCCCTGGGACTAGCGGGGGGAGCTCCTACAATGAGCAGTTCTTC | CASSPGTSGGSSYNEQFF
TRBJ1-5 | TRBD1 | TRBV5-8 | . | TGTGCCAGCAGCTGGCCCGGGACAGGAAGGGCCAATCAGCCCCAGCATTTT | CASSWPGTGRANQPQHF
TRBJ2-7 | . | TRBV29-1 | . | TGCAGCGTTGAGGTTAGCGGCCCCTACGAGCAGTACTTC | CSVEVSGPYEQYF
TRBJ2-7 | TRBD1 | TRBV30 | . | TGTGCCTGGAGTGTACCCGGGACAGTCATGCGCGAGCAGTACTTC | CAWSVPGTVMREQYF
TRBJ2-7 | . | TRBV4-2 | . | TGTGCCAGCAGCCAAGAAGTTTTACAGGTTACCTACGAGCAGTACTTC | CASSQEVLQVTYEQYF
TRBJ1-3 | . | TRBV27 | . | TGTGCCAGCAGACGGTATGGGGTCGCCTCTGGAAACACCATATATTTT | CASRRYGVASGNTIYF
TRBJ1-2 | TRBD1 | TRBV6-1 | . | TGTGCCAGCAGTGAATACCAGGGGGCGCAGGGCTACACCTTC | CASSEYQGAQGYTF
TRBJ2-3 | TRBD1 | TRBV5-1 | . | TGCGCCAGCAGCTTCGGACAGGGAACAGATACGCAGTATTTT | CASSFGQGTDTQYF
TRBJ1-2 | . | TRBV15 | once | TGTGCCACCAGCAGATACCCCCCGACAGAGCTCTTCTATGGCTACACCTTC | CATSRYPPTELFYGYTF
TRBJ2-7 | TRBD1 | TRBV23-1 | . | TGCGCCAGCAGTCAATCGCCCCGGGACAGGGGGATCTACGAGCAGTACTTC | CASSQSPRDRGIYEQYF